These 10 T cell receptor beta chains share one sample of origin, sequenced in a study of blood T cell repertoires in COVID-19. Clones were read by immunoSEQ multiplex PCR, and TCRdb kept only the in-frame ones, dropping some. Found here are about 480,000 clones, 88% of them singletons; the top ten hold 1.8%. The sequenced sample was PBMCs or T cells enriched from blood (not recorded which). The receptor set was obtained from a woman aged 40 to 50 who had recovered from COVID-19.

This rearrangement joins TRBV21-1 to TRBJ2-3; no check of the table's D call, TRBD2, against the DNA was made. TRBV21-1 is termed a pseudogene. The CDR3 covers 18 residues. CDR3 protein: CASSKVGPGLAAGDTQYF. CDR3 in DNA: TGTGCCAGCAGCAAAGTGGGTCCGGGACTAGCGGCCGGAGATACGCAGTATTTT.

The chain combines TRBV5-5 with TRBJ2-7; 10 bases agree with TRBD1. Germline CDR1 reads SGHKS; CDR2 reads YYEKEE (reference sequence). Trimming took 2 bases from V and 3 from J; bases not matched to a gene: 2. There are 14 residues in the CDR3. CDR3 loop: CASSFGTGVYEQYF. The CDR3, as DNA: TGTGCCAGCAGCTTCGGGACAGGGGTCTACGAGCAGTACTTC.

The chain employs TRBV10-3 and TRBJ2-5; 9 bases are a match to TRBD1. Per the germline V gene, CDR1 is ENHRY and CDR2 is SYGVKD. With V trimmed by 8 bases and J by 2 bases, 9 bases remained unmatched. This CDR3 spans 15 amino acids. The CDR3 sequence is CAISHSGQGQETQYF. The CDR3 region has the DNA TGTGCCATCTCTCACTCGGGACAGGGACAAGAGACCCAGTACTTC.

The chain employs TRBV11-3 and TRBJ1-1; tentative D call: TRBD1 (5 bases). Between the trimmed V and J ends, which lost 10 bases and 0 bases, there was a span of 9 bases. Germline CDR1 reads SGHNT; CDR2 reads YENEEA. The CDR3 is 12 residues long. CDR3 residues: CATGGVNTEAFF. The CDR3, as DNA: TGTGCCACGGGGGGGGTGAACACTGAAGCTTTCTTT.

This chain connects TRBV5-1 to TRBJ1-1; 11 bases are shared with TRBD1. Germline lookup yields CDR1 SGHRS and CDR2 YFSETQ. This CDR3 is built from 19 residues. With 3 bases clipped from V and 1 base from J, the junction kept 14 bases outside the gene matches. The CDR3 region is CASSSTRDRGTPWNTEAFF. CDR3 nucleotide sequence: TGCGCCAGCAGCTCCACCCGGGACAGGGGGACTCCGTGGAACACTGAAGCTTTCTTT.

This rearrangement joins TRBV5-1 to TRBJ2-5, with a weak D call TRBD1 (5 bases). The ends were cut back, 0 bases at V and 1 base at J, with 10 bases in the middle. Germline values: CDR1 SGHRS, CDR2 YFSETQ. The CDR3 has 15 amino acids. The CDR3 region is CASSLEWGFQETQYF. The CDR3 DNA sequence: TGCGCCAGCAGCTTGGAGTGGGGCTTCCAAGAGACCCAGTACTTC.

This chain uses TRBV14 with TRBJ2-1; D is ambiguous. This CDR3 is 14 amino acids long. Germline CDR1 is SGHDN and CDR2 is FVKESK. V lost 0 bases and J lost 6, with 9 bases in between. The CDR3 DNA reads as TGTGCCAGCAGCCAAGATCTTTCCCGCAATGAGCAGTTCTTC. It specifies CASSQDLSRNEQFF.

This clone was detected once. The CDR3 is CSASRVSQPQHF. The CDR3 region has the DNA TGCAGTGCTAGTCGGGTGAGCCAGCCCCAGCATTTT. The chain joins TRBV20-1 to TRBJ1-5; D not resolved. This CDR3 is 12 amino acids long. V lost 3 bases to trimming and J lost 7 bases, with 10 bases between them. Per germline, CDR1 DFQATT and CDR2 SNEGSKA (reference sequence).

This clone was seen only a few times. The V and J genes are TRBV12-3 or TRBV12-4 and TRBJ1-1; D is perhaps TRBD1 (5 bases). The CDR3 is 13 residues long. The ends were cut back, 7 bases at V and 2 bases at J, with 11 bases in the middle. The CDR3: CASITGGNTEAFF. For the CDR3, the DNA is TGTGCCAGCATCACGGGGGGTAACACTGAAGCTTTCTTT.

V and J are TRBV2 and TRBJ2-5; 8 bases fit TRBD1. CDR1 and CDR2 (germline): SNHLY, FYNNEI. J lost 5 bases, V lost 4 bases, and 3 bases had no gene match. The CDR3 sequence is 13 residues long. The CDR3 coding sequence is TGTGCCAGCAGTGGACAGGGGATGGAGACCCAGTACTTC. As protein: CASSGQGMETQYF.